The 18 T cell receptor beta chains below all came from one sample that was sequenced in a study of memory CD4+ T cells and cytomegalovirus serostatus. The protocol was immunoSEQ multiplex PCR, while the TCRdb copy is restricted to in-frame clones and leaves out a portion. The table records 80,000 or so clones, around 78% of them present only once. The sort gate was single viable CD3+CD4+CD8-CD45RO+ cells for memory CD4+ T cells. Sequencing was carried out using memory CD4+ T cells from blood. The receptors come from an adult in good health and CMV-seropositive.

The chain uses TRBV6-1 and TRBJ1-1, with D possibly TRBD1 on 5 matching bases. V was pared by 7 bases and J by 10 bases, with 13 bases between. Germline values: CDR1 MNHNS, CDR2 SASEGT. The CDR3 contains 11 residues. The CDR3 here is CASIGGAGAFF. The CDR3 region has the DNA TGTGCCAGCATCGGCGGGGCTGGAGCTTTCTTT.

This rearrangement joins TRBV21-1 to TRBJ1-4. TRBV21-1 is an annotated pseudogene. This CDR3 region has 15 residues. In nucleotides, the CDR3 is TGTGCCAGCAGCCCTAACGCGGGACCGAATGAAAAACTGTTTTTT. It yields the protein CASSPNAGPNEKLFF.

V gene TRBV7-8 combines with J gene TRBJ2-6, with D possibly TRBD2 on 5 matching bases. The CDR3 totals 17 residues. Germline V gives CDR1 SGHVS, CDR2 FQNEAQ. The V and J ends lost 2 bases and 0 bases respectively, with 11 bases between them. The CDR3 DNA reads TGTGCCAGCAGCTTATTCGGAGGAGTCTCTGGGGCCAACGTCCTGACTTTC. It translates to CASSLFGGVSGANVLTF.

The V call is TRBV2, the J call TRBJ1-2; unclear D gene. With 4 bases removed from V and 6 bases from J, the gap between germline ends came to 15 bases. Germline-derived CDR1 and CDR2 are SNHLY and FYNNEI. The CDR3 sequence is 14 residues long. DNA of the CDR3: TGTGCCAGCAGTGCTCAGTTTAGGATTGATGGCTACACCTTC. The encoded protein is CASSAQFRIDGYTF.

The chain carries TRBV6-1 and TRBJ2-3; 11 bases are a match to TRBD2. The CDR3 contains 17 residues. The J segment lost 2 bases and the V segment lost 1 base, leaving 5 bases of the junction unmatched. Germline V gene lookup returns CDR1 MNHNS and CDR2 SASEGT. CDR3 nucleotides: TGTGCCAGCAGTGAAGGGGGGACTAGCGGTCTCACAGATACGCAGTATTTT. The encoded protein is CASSEGGTSGLTDTQYF.

The chain has TRBV10-1 and TRBJ1-5, with 7 positions matching TRBD1. CDR1 is WNHNN and CDR2 is SYGVQD in the germline V gene (reference sequence). V shed 5 bases and J 5 bases; nucleotides not matched to a gene: 6. This CDR3 is built from 14 residues. This CDR3 is CASSKGTDDQPQHF. The CDR3 nucleotides read TGCGCCAGCAGTAAGGGGACAGATGATCAGCCCCAGCATTTT.

J is TRBJ2-1 and V is TRBV12-5; weak D call: TRBD2 (6 bases). This CDR3 comprises 14 residues. The V end was cut by 5 bases, the J end by 0 bases, with 8 bases between. Germline V gene sequence: CDR1 LGHNT, CDR2 FRNRAP. CDR3: CASGAGGSYNEQFF. As DNA, the CDR3 is TGTGCTAGTGGTGCCGGGGGCTCCTACAATGAGCAGTTCTTC.

V gene TRBV7-2 combines with J gene TRBJ1-2; D not certain. The CDR3 covers 14 residues. CDR1 is SGHTA and CDR2 is FQGNSA in the germline V gene. Trimming cost V 2 bases and J 8 bases, with 15 bases left between them. CDR3: CASSLNGRNSGYTF. Here the CDR3 DNA reads TGTGCCAGCAGCTTAAACGGAAGGAACTCCGGCTACACCTTC.

V gene TRBV11-2 combines with J gene TRBJ2-3; the D is unclear. Germline V gene lookup returns CDR1 SGHAT and CDR2 FQNNGV. Between the trimmed V and J ends, which lost 0 bases and 1 base, there was a span of 2 bases. The CDR3 totals 13 residues. The DNA for the CDR3 is TGTGCCAGCAGCTTAGATCGCACAGATACGCAGTATTTT. Translation gives CASSLDRTDTQYF.

The gene calls are TRBV7-2 and TRBJ1-2; a possible D gene is TRBD1 (5 bases). The V gene lost 7 bases and the J gene lost 7 bases, with 22 bases spanning the gap. This CDR3 has 15 residues. CDR1 SGHTA and CDR2 FQGNSA come from the germline V gene. The CDR3 DNA follows: TGTGCCAGCACCCAAAGGGAGGGGCTGTCAGGTGGCTACACCTTC. Protein product: CASTQREGLSGGYTF.

The chain recombines TRBV7-8 with TRBJ1-5; 8 bases line up with TRBD1. The germline V gene encodes CDR1 SGHVS and CDR2 FQNEAQ. This CDR3 has 19 residues. V shed 5 bases, J shed 0 bases, and the junction held 15 bases outside the gene matches. CDR3 in amino acids: CASSPRPGQADNSNQPQHF. The DNA of the CDR3 is TGTGCCAGCAGCCCGCGTCCGGGACAGGCCGATAATAGCAATCAGCCCCAGCATTTT.

This clone came up once. V and J are TRBV18 and TRBJ1-1, with D unresolved. V lost 4 bases and J lost 1, with 7 bases in between. Germline V gives CDR1 KGHSH, CDR2 LQKENI. This CDR3 comprises 13 residues. This CDR3 is CASSLNSNTEAFF. The CDR3 DNA reads TGTGCCAGCTCACTCAACTCGAACACTGAAGCTTTCTTT.

The chain links TRBV2 to TRBJ2-7, with no clear D. The CDR3 covers 13 residues. V lost 2 bases and J 3 bases, leaving 8 bases between the germline ends. Germline V gene data show CDR1 as SNHLY and CDR2 as FYNNEI. This CDR3 is CASSELSLYEQYF. CDR3 sequence (DNA): TGTGCCAGCAGTGAACTATCACTCTACGAGCAGTACTTC.

The chain recombines TRBV19 with TRBJ2-3; D assignment may be TRBD1 or TRBD2 (5 bases each). CDR1 is LNHDA and CDR2 is SQIVND in the germline V gene (reference sequence). The CDR3 is 16 amino acids. V was cut by 1 base and J by 2 bases, with 13 bases left in between. CDR3 bases: TGTGCCAGTAGTATAGGAGGGGACCACGTCACAGATACGCAGTATTTT. Protein: CASSIGGDHVTDTQYF.

The CDR3 here is CASSSYIGREYF. The CDR3 DNA follows: TGTGCCAGCAGCTCATATATAGGGCGAGAGTACTTC. This sequence joins TRBV7-9 and TRBJ2-7; D unclear. Germline V gives CDR1 SEHNR, CDR2 FQNEAQ (reference sequence). The CDR3 runs to 12 residues. Trimming took off 4 bases at V and 11 bases at J, with 15 bases between the two ends.

As regards this clone: Within the sample, other DNA sequences also encode this same CDR3. CDR3: CASSLSGTGELFF. Written as DNA, the CDR3 is TGTGCCAGCAGCTTATCCGGTACCGGGGAGCTGTTTTTT. The chain uses TRBV7-6 and TRBJ2-2; no definite D call. The CDR3 runs 13 residues. Deletions cut 2 bases from V and 5 bases from J, with 6 bases between. CDR1 is SGHVS, CDR2 FNYEAQ, per germline. Filled out from reference TRBV7-6 and TRBJ2-2, the complete variable domain reads GAGVSQSPRYKVTKRGQDVALRCDPISGHVSLYWYRQALGQGPEFLTYFNYEAQQDKSGLPNDRFSAERPEGSISTLTIQRTEQRDSAMYRCASSLSGTGELFFGEGSRLTVL.

Notes on this clone: The sample has other DNA sequences that encode this CDR3 too. The chain combines TRBV5-4 with TRBJ1-4; possible D gene TRBD1, 5 bases. The ends were cut back, 2 bases at V and 7 bases at J, with 12 bases in the middle. The germline V gene has CDR1 SGHNT and CDR2 YYREEE (reference sequence). The CDR3 consists of 14 residues. DNA for the CDR3: TGTGCCAGCAGCTTAGACAGAGGTGGTGAAAAACTGTTTTTT. Its protein product is CASSLDRGGEKLFF.

The chain employs TRBV27 and TRBJ1-1, with D maybe TRBD1 (5 bases). This CDR3 has 14 residues. The V and J ends lost 6 bases and 4 bases respectively, with 15 bases between them. Germline values: CDR1 MNHEY, CDR2 SMNVEV (reference sequence). CDR3 bases: TGTGCCAGCAGGTCGACGGGGGGGAGCACTGAAGCTTTCTTT. Protein: CASRSTGGSTEAFF.